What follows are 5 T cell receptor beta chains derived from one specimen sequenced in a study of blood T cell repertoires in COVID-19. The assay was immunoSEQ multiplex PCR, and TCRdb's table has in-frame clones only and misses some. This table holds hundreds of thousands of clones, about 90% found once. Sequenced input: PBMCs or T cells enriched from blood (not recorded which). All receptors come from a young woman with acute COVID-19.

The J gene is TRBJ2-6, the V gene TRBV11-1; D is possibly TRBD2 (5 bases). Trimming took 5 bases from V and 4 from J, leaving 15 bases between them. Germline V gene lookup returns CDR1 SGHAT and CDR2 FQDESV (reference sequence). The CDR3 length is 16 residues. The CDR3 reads CASSPDGVSGANVLTF. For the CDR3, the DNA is TGTGCCAGCAGCCCAGACGGGGTTTCAGGGGCCAACGTCCTGACTTTC.

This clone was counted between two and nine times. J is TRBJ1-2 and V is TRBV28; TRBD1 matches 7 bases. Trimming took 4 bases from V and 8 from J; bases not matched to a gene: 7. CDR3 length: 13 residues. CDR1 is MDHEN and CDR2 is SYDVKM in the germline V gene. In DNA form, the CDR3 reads TGTGCCAGCAGTTCCGACAGGGTGTTGGGCTACACCTTC. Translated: CASSSDRVLGYTF.

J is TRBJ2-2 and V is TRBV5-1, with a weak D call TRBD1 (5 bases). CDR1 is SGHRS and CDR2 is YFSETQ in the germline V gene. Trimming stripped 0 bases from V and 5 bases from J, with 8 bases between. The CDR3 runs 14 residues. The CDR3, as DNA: TGCGCCAGCAGCTTGGTAGCAGGGACCGGGGAGCTGTTTTTT. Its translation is CASSLVAGTGELFF. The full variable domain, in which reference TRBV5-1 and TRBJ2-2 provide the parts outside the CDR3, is KAGVTQTPRYLIKTRGQQVTLSCSPISGHRSVSWYQQTPGQGLQFLFEYFSETQRNKGNFPGRFSGRQFSNSRSEMNVSTLELGDSALYLCASSLVAGTGELFFGEGSRLTVL.

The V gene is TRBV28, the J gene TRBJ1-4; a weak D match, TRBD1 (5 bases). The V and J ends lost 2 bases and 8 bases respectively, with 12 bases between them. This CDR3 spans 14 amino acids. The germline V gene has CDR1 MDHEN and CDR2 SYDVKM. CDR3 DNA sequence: TGTGCCAGCAGTTTAAGAGGACACTCGGAAAAACTGTTTTTT. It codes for CASSLRGHSEKLFF.

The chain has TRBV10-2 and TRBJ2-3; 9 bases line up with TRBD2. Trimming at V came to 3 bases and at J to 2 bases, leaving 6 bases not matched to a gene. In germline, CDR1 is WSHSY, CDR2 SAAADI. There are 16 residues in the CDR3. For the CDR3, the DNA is TGCGCCAGCAGTGAAGAAGCGGGAGGAAACACAGATACGCAGTATTTT. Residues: CASSEEAGGNTDTQYF.